This TCR beta chain appears in the sequencing data of a study of OX40 agonist ivuxolimab in advanced cancers. Study-wide findings and caveats: Low normalized T-cell clonal expansion was additionally recorded for some nonresponders.

V shed 8 bases, J shed 5 bases, and the junction held 7 bases outside the gene matches. Per germline, CDR1 SGHTA and CDR2 FQGNSA. This CDR3 is 13 amino acids long. Using immunoSEQ multiplex PCR, the repertoire was profiled, and TCRdb retains in-frame clones only, with some absent. The table lists 20,000 or so clones, 60% to 85% of them singletons. About this clone: The antigen is not known.

Material: CD4+ or CD8+ T cells sorted from blood, obtained in a trial of the OX40 agonist ivuxolimab. The sequence was collected from an adult with an advanced solid tumor such as melanoma, head and neck, liver or kidney cancer. The chain uses TRBV7-2 and TRBJ2-5; 8 bases match TRBD2. The CDR3: CASLGGGRETQYF. The CDR3 region has the DNA TGTGCCAGCCTTGGCGGGGGGCGGGAGACCCAGTACTTC.